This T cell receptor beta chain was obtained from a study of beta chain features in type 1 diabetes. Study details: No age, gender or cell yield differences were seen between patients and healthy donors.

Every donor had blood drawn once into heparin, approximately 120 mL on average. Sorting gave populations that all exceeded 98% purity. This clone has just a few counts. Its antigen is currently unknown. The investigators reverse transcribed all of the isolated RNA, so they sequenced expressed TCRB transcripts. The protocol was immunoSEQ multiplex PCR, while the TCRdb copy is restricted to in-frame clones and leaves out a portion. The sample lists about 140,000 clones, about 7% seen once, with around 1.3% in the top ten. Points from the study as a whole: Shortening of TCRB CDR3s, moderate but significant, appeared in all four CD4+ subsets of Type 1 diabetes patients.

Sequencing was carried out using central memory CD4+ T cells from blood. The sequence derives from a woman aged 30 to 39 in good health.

CDR3 nucleotide sequence: TGTGCCACCAGCAGTCACGGGACAGGGTACCCAGATACGCAGTATTTT. Translating gives CATSSHGTGYPDTQYF. V is TRBV15 and J is TRBJ2-3; TRBD1 matches 9 bases. Germline loops: CDR1 LNHNV, CDR2 YYDKDF (reference sequence). Trimming took 3 bases from V and 4 from J; bases not matched to a gene: 8. The length of the CDR3 is 16 residues.